The 7 T cell receptor beta chains given below trace back to one sample, sequenced in a study of blood T cell repertoires in COVID-19. Produced via immunoSEQ multiplex PCR; TCRdb's table is partial and in-frame only. The table lists about 51,000 clones, around 84% of them singletons. Sequencing used peripheral blood. Every receptor here comes from a man of 80 years or more with active COVID-19.

V usage is TRBV19 and J usage is TRBJ1-2; D perhaps matches TRBD1 (5 bases). The CDR3 length is 13 residues. Germline V gives CDR1 LNHDA, CDR2 SQIVND (reference sequence). The V end was cut by 4 bases, the J end by 2 bases, with 8 bases between. The CDR3 here is CASSTAGNYGYTF. DNA of the CDR3: TGTGCCAGTAGTACCGCAGGGAACTATGGCTACACCTTC.

This chain joins TRBV28 and TRBJ1-2; no clear D. Germline V lookup: CDR1 MDHEN, CDR2 SYDVKM. Trimming took 7 bases from V and 1 from J, leaving 16 bases between them. The CDR3 runs 15 residues. The CDR3 DNA is TGTGCCAGCACTCCCGTTGAGGCGGTTAACTATGGCTACACCTTC. Translating it yields CASTPVEAVNYGYTF.

This clone was seen a handful of times. J is TRBJ1-1 and V is TRBV5-1; TRBD1 might be the D (5 bases). Germline CDR1 is SGHRS and CDR2 is YFSETQ. Trimming shortened V by 0 bases and J by 0 bases, and 15 bases separated the two germline ends. The CDR3 consists of 17 residues. In DNA, the CDR3 is TGCGCCAGCAGCTTGGAGTCCTACGGGGACTTGAACACTGAAGCTTTCTTT. It specifies CASSLESYGDLNTEAFF. Full variable domain (missing parts from reference TRBV5-1 and TRBJ1-1): KAGVTQTPRYLIKTRGQQVTLSCSPISGHRSVSWYQQTPGQGLQFLFEYFSETQRNKGNFPGRFSGRQFSNSRSEMNVSTLELGDSALYLCASSLESYGDLNTEAFFGQGTRLTVV.

The chain joins TRBV9 to TRBJ2-2; 11 bases fit TRBD2. CDR1 is SGDLS and CDR2 is YYNGEE in the germline V gene. The J segment lost 3 bases and the V segment lost 4 bases, leaving 5 bases of the junction unmatched. CDR3 length equals 16 residues. CDR3 loop: CASSPPGLADTGELFF. In DNA form, the CDR3 reads TGTGCCAGCAGCCCACCGGGACTAGCGGACACCGGGGAGCTGTTTTTT.

Only one count was recorded for this clone. This CDR3 is CASSPSGNEDEKLFF. CDR3 DNA sequence: TGCGCCAGCAGCCCCAGTGGCAACGAAGATGAAAAACTGTTTTTT. V and J are TRBV5-1 and TRBJ1-4; D remains ambiguous. CDR3 length: 15 amino acids. Germline-derived CDR1 and CDR2 are SGHRS and YFSETQ. Trimming took 4 bases from V and 6 from J, leaving 16 bases between them.

The chain employs TRBV11-1 and TRBJ2-2; tentative D call: TRBD2 (7 bases). The CDR3 is 16 residues long. Germline values: CDR1 SGHAT, CDR2 FQDESV (reference sequence). V gave up 2 bases and J gave up 4 bases, with 14 bases separating them. The CDR3 loop reads CASSLWGGSGTGELFF. The DNA for the CDR3 is TGTGCCAGCAGCTTATGGGGGGGCTCGGGCACCGGGGAGCTGTTTTTT.

V usage is TRBV28 and J usage is TRBJ1-1; 11 nucleotides match TRBD1. The CDR3 extends over 15 amino acids. The J segment lost 11 bases and the V segment lost 6 bases, leaving 14 bases of the junction unmatched. CDR1 MDHEN and CDR2 SYDVKM come from the germline V gene. CDR3 region: CASSRGGTGGFSAFF. The CDR3 nucleotides read TGTGCCAGCAGCCGAGGGGGGACAGGGGGGTTTTCGGCTTTCTTT.